The 27 T cell receptor beta chains reported below all come from one sample, sequenced in a study of T cells after yellow fever vaccination. TCRdb re-derived calls from the 5' RACE reads in MiXCR, one entry per CDR3 protein. The data hold about 210,000 distinct CDR3 sequences, with 2.5% to 3.5% observed a single time. Sequences were derived from CD4+ T cells sorted from PBMCs, sampled 10 days after the yellow fever booster vaccination. The source of these receptors is a young man who received the YFV17D yellow fever vaccine.

This chain joins TRBV12-3 or TRBV12-4 and TRBJ2-3; D call uncertain. This CDR3 spans 14 amino acids. Trimming pared 7 bases from V and 0 bases from J, leaving 11 bases between. This CDR3 is CASKLDASTDTQYF. As DNA, the CDR3 is TGTGCCAGCAAATTGGACGCTAGCACAGATACGCAGTATTTT.

This clonotype was detected many times. The chain employs TRBV10-3 and TRBJ2-1, with TRBD2 identical over 9 bases. The CDR3 sequence is 18 residues long. Per germline, CDR1 ENHRY and CDR2 SYGVKD. After removal of 2 bases from V and 5 bases from J, the junction contained 13 bases not matched to a gene. The CDR3 loop is CAISEPRSKRGDDNEQFF. CDR3 bases: TGTGCCATCAGTGAGCCCCGAAGCAAGCGGGGGGATGACAATGAGCAGTTCTTC.

Only a few counts were recorded for this clonotype. The chain combines TRBV5-4 with TRBJ1-1; TRBD1 is a possible D gene (6 bases). V was pared by 1 base and J by 3 bases, with 13 bases between. Germline V CDR1 and CDR2: SGHNT, YYREEE (reference sequence). The CDR3 sequence is 15 residues long. The CDR3 sequence: CASSLKGVGDTEAFF. In nucleotides, the CDR3 is TGTGCCAGCAGCTTGAAGGGGGTAGGTGACACTGAAGCTTTCTTT. Variable domain in full (rest from reference TRBV5-4 and TRBJ1-1): ETGVTQSPTHLIKTRGQQVTLRCSSQSGHNTVSWYQQALGQGPQFIFQYYREEENGRGNFPPRFSGLQFPNYSSELNVNALELDDSALYLCASSLKGVGDTEAFFGQGTRLTVV.

Many counts were recorded for this clonotype. This sequence joins TRBV20-1 and TRBJ2-6; D uncertain. CDR3 length: 14 amino acids. Germline V gives CDR1 DFQATT, CDR2 SNEGSKA (reference sequence). The V end lost 3 bases, the J end lost 4 bases, and 10 bases lay between the germline ends. The CDR3 protein is CSASDPWGANVLTF. The CDR3, as DNA: TGCAGTGCTAGTGACCCCTGGGGGGCCAACGTCCTGACTTTC.

With regard to this clonotype: The junction does not match germline at one end; this may be a read error. J is TRBJ1-1 and V is TRBV2, with D unclear. CDR1 and CDR2 from the germline V gene are SNHLY and FYNNEI. This CDR3 comprises 13 residues. The CDR3 DNA reads as TGTGCCAGCAGTGAGATCGGGAACTCTGAAGCTTTCTTT. This gives the protein CASSEIGNSEAFF.

The sample holds many counts of this clonotype. The V call is TRBV7-2, the J call TRBJ1-2, with TRBD1 identical over 8 bases. With 5 bases clipped from V and 8 bases from J, the junction kept 10 bases outside the gene matches. This CDR3 is 14 amino acids long. CDR1 and CDR2 (germline): SGHTA, FQGNSA. CDR3 coding DNA: TGTGCCAGCAGCACCGGACAGGGAGGGTTAGGCTACACCTTC. It is translated as CASSTGQGGLGYTF.

The J gene is TRBJ1-1, the V gene TRBV5-1; D is perhaps TRBD1 (5 bases). Germline CDR1 is SGHRS and CDR2 is YFSETQ. The CDR3 runs to 19 residues. The V gene lost 4 bases and the J gene lost 1 base, with 26 bases spanning the gap. The chain's CDR3 is CASSMDGPGRKDGNTEAFF. The CDR3 DNA is TGCGCCAGCAGCATGGACGGACCGGGACGTAAAGATGGGAACACTGAAGCTTTCTTT.

The chain employs TRBV9 and TRBJ2-4, with 7 bases lining up with TRBD1. This CDR3 region has 14 residues. The junction had 4 bases not matched to a gene; V was cut back by 0 bases and J by 7 bases. Germline CDR1 is SGDLS and CDR2 is YYNGEE. CDR3 sequence: CASSVGDSMNIQYF. In DNA, the CDR3 is TGTGCCAGCAGCGTAGGGGACAGTATGAACATTCAGTACTTC.

The J gene is TRBJ1-5, the V gene TRBV6-5; D uncertain. Germline CDR1 is MNHEY and CDR2 is SVGAGI. The V end was cut by 0 bases, the J end by 6 bases, with 9 bases between. This CDR3 is built from 14 residues. Here the CDR3 reads CASSYSSTGQPQHF. CDR3 nucleotide sequence: TGTGCCAGCAGTTACTCCAGTACTGGTCAGCCCCAGCATTTT.

The CDR3 sequence is CASSSGLAVAETQYF. CDR3 DNA sequence: TGTGCCAGCAGCTCGGGACTAGCGGTCGCAGAGACCCAGTACTTC. The gene calls are TRBV7-9 and TRBJ2-5, with 11 bases matching TRBD2. The CDR3 has 15 amino acids. Germline CDR1 reads SEHNR; CDR2 reads FQNEAQ (reference sequence). V shed 4 bases and J 4 bases; nucleotides not matched to a gene: 5.

This clonotype was counted a few times. DNA of the CDR3: TGTGCCAGCAGCTTAGAACAGGTGAAAGCTTTCTTT. As protein: CASSLEQVKAFF. This chain joins TRBV11-2 and TRBJ1-1; D possibly corresponds to TRBD1 (5 bases). This CDR3 comprises 12 residues. The germline V and J ends were trimmed by 0 bases and 9 bases, with 8 bases remaining between them. The germline gives CDR1 SGHAT, CDR2 FQNNGV.

This clonotype was seen a handful of times. V is TRBV11-2 and J is TRBJ2-5, with 9 bases lining up with TRBD2. The CDR3 spans 15 residues. Germline V gene lookup returns CDR1 SGHAT and CDR2 FQNNGV. V dropped 1 base and J dropped 2; count of bases not matched to a gene: 2. The CDR3 nucleotides read TGTGCCAGCAGCTTAGGGCGGGGGGGGCAAGAGACCCAGTACTTC. Amino acid sequence: CASSLGRGGQETQYF.

This clonotype was detected only a few times. The rearrangement joins TRBV7-2 to TRBJ1-5, with D tentatively TRBD1 (6 bases). Germline loops: CDR1 SGHTA, CDR2 FQGNSA. There are 14 residues in the CDR3. V was clipped by 3 bases and J by 7 bases, with 13 bases between them. CDR3 nucleotide sequence: TGTGCCAGCAGCTTCCAGGGGAATTCCCAGCCCCAGCATTTT. This sequence encodes CASSFQGNSQPQHF.

At least ten counts were recorded for this clonotype. The chain employs TRBV4-1 and TRBJ2-2; D not certain. In germline, CDR1 is MGHRA, CDR2 YSYEKL. Trimming left V 1 base short and J 2 bases short, with 17 bases between. The CDR3 consists of 18 residues. CDR3 protein: CASSQGLRASRNTGELFF. In nucleotides, the CDR3 is TGCGCCAGCAGCCAAGGTCTACGGGCCTCTCGTAACACCGGGGAGCTGTTTTTT.

The chain uses TRBV28 and TRBJ2-3; the match to TRBD2 covers 7 bases. Losses at the gene ends were 4 bases for V and 4 bases for J; bases not matched to a gene: 5. CDR1 is MDHEN, CDR2 SYDVKM, per germline. The CDR3 contains 14 residues. In DNA form, the CDR3 reads TGTGCCAGCAGTTCCAGGGAGGGCGCAGATACGCAGTATTTT. Amino acids: CASSSREGADTQYF.

This clonotype came up many times. V usage is TRBV24-1 and J usage is TRBJ2-1, with D perhaps TRBD1 or TRBD2 (5 bases each). The V end was cut by 3 bases, the J end by 8 bases, with 19 bases between. CDR1 and CDR2 (germline): KGHDR, SFDVKD. The CDR3 loop spans 16 amino acids. CDR3 loop: CATSDPERGVGHEQFF. The CDR3 DNA reads TGTGCCACCAGTGATCCTGAAAGGGGAGTGGGCCATGAGCAGTTCTTC.

There are many counts of this clonotype. J is TRBJ2-1 and V is TRBV5-6; no clear D gene. There are 15 residues in the CDR3. CDR1 and CDR2 (germline): SGHDT, YYEEEE. Between the trimmed V and J ends, which lost 2 bases and 0 bases, there was a span of 9 bases. CDR3 coding DNA: TGTGCCAGCAGCTTTACAGAGAGCTCCTACAATGAGCAGTTCTTC. As protein: CASSFTESSYNEQFF.

This clonotype showed up many times. The chain is built from TRBV7-2 and TRBJ2-3, with 9 bases that match TRBD2. V dropped 1 base and J dropped 6; count of bases not matched to a gene: 5. Germline values: CDR1 SGHTA, CDR2 FQGNSA. The CDR3 is made up of 15 amino acids. The CDR3 reads CASSLVGGGADTQYF. DNA for the CDR3: TGTGCCAGCAGCTTAGTAGGCGGGGGGGCGGATACGCAGTATTTT. The variable domain in full, with the rest retrieved from reference TRBV7-2 and TRBJ2-3, is GAGVSQSPSNKVTEKGKDVELRCDPISGHTALYWYRQSLGQGLEFLIYFQGNSAPDKSGLPSDRFSAERTGGSVSTLTIQRTQQEDSAVYLCASSLVGGGADTQYFGPGTRLTVL.

This clonotype appeared many times. The V and J genes are TRBV3-1 and TRBJ1-2; 9 bases match TRBD1. Germline V CDR1 and CDR2: LGHDT, YNNKEL (reference sequence). Trimming took 6 bases from V and 7 from J; bases not matched to a gene: 9. The CDR3 totals 14 residues. Here the CDR3 reads CASSPGQGFGGYTF. DNA of the CDR3: TGTGCCAGCAGTCCCGGACAGGGGTTCGGTGGCTACACCTTC.

This clonotype was picked up many times. The J gene is TRBJ1-6, the V gene TRBV20-1; the D is unclear. Trimming removed 2 bases from V and 11 bases from J, with 13 bases in between. CDR3 size: 13 residues. Per germline, CDR1 DFQATT and CDR2 SNEGSKA (reference sequence). In nucleotides, the CDR3 is TGCAGTGCTAGAATTAGACCGACTACACCCCTCCACTTT. It specifies CSARIRPTTPLHF.

The rearrangement joins TRBV7-2 to TRBJ1-2, with D perhaps matching TRBD1 (6 bases). V was pared by 1 base and J by 2 bases, with 11 bases between. CDR3 length: 15 amino acids. Per the germline V gene, CDR1 is SGHTA and CDR2 is FQGNSA. Written as DNA, the CDR3 is TGTGCCAGCAGCTTAGGACAGGCAGGAAACTATGGCTACACCTTC. Protein product: CASSLGQAGNYGYTF.

This clonotype was picked up many times. This rearrangement joins TRBV6-6 to TRBJ1-2; no firm D call. In germline, CDR1 is MNHNY, CDR2 SVGAGI (reference sequence). The CDR3 spans 12 residues. Trimming removed 4 bases from V and 6 bases from J, with 9 bases in between. The CDR3 reads CASSFAADGYTF. As DNA, the CDR3 is TGTGCCAGCAGTTTCGCAGCTGATGGCTACACCTTC.

This clonotype was seen a few times. The gene calls are TRBV20-1 and TRBJ2-5; 9 positions agree with TRBD2. V trimming: 4 bases; J trimming: 2 bases; junction bases outside the gene matches: 11. This CDR3 has 16 residues. Looked up from germline, CDR1 is DFQATT and CDR2 is SNEGSKA (reference sequence). CDR3 amino acids: CSAIVAGANPQETQYF. The CDR3 coding sequence is TGCAGTGCTATAGTAGCGGGGGCGAACCCACAAGAGACCCAGTACTTC.

This clonotype was picked up a small number of times. This chain connects TRBV6-5 to TRBJ2-7; perhaps TRBD1 as D (6 bases). Germline loops: CDR1 MNHEY, CDR2 SVGAGI. The CDR3 has 13 amino acids. Trimming left V 10 bases short and J 3 bases short, with 16 bases between. CDR3 sequence reads: CATLDSQNYEQYF. CDR3 in DNA: TGTGCCACCCTGGACAGTCAGAACTACGAGCAGTACTTC.

The V and J genes are TRBV24-1 and TRBJ2-5; D might be TRBD2 (6 bases). The V and J ends lost 3 bases and 2 bases respectively, with 6 bases between them. Germline-derived CDR1 and CDR2 are KGHDR and SFDVKD. There are 13 residues in the CDR3. CDR3 sequence (DNA): TGTGCCACCAGTGATGCGGGGCAAGAGACCCAGTACTTC. It is translated as CATSDAGQETQYF.

This clonotype appeared a few times. The genes are TRBV7-6 and TRBJ2-3, with unresolved D. CDR1 and CDR2 (germline): SGHVS, FNYEAQ. CDR3 length equals 13 residues. V lost 3 bases and J lost 3, with 7 bases in between. CDR3 sequence reads: CASSFFQTDTQYF. The CDR3 DNA sequence: TGTGCCAGCAGCTTTTTCCAGACAGATACGCAGTATTTT.

The rearrangement links TRBV15 to TRBJ2-1; 9 bases align to TRBD2. The germline CDR1 and CDR2 sequences are LNHNV and YYDKDF (reference sequence). The trim removed 1 base at V and 4 bases at J, leaving 2 bases unmatched. The CDR3 covers 15 residues. The DNA of the CDR3 is TGTGCCACCAGCAGAGCTAGCGGGGATTACAATGAGCAGTTCTTC. As protein: CATSRASGDYNEQFF.